This T cell receptor beta chain was obtained from a study of Tregs in tolerant kidney transplant recipients. Study in general: Recipients received nonmyeloablative bone marrow transplants from related graft donors, with transient mixed chimerism.

TCRdb's table, derived via immunoSEQ multiplex PCR, lists solely in-frame clones and lacks some. The top ten clones hold about 2% of a sample with under 80,000 clones, approximately 85% of them seen once. CDR1 and CDR2 (germline): SGHTA, FQGNSA. The V and J ends lost 2 bases and 0 bases respectively, with 7 bases between them. The CDR3 consists of 14 residues. The sample consisted of Tregs from blood, taken before the transplant. The chain has TRBV7-2 and TRBJ2-5; the D is unclear. This TCR came from a human donor who received a combined kidney and bone marrow transplant. CDR3 nucleotides: TGTGCCAGCAGCTTATCGGCCAACCAAGAGACCCAGTACTTC. Translation gives CASSLSANQETQYF.